The entry below gives a single T cell receptor (beta chain) sequence along with its context. The antigen is undetermined. The CDR3 has 15 residues. The data stem from a study of CXCR3-negative and CXCR3-positive naive CD8 T cells. Study overall: Sequencing brought in approximately 140 million TRB reads altogether, and each library got about 1.5 +/- 0.3 million.

Libraries were UMI-labeled 5' RACE TRB cDNA. TCRdb reprocessed the 5' RACE reads, with one entry per CDR3 protein and no DNA. The data include roughly 90,000 distinct CDR3 sequences; the top ten clones carry roughly 1.8%. Study results and caveats: Both naive subsets, CXCR3-negative and CXCR3-positive, displayed similar TRBV-TRBJ usage, unlike memory cells. Naive subsets displayed similar surface CD5, and TCR strength was inferred from TRB CDR3 properties. Diversity ran similarly high across both naive subsets but far lower in memory CD8+ cells.

V gene TRBV21-1 combines with J gene TRBJ1-5; TCRdb's D call, TRBD1, is unchecked because there is no DNA. TRBV21-1 is a recognized pseudogene. The material sequenced was naive CXCR3- CD8+ T cells from blood. Indicated subset: CD45RO-CCR7+CD27+CD95- naive CD8+ T cells lacking CXCR3 (TNR3-). This clonotype was sampled from a human donor in good health. Some clones in this sample may be carry-over from other donors' samples. The chain's CDR3 is CASIPEGTGNQPQHF.